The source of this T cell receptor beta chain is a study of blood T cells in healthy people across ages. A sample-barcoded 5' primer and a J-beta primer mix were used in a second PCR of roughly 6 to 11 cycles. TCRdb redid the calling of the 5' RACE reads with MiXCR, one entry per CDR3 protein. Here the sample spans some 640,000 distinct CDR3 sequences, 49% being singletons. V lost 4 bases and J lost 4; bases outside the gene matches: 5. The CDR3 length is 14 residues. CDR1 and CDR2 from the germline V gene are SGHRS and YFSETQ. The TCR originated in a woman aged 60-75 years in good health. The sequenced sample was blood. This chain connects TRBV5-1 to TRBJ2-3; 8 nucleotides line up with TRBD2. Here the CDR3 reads CASSDSGNPDTQYF. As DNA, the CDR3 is TGCGCCAGCAGCGATAGCGGGAACCCAGATACGCAGTATTTT.